These 21 T cell receptor beta chains were all obtained from the same sample, sequenced in a study of T cell responses to AZD1222 COVID-19 vaccine. This table comes from immunoSEQ multiplex PCR, and its TCRdb copy is limited to in-frame clones, with some not included. The sample lists more than 50,000 clones; approximately 90% were seen once. Sequencing was performed on peripheral blood, taken on day 0 of AZD1222 vaccination. The source is an adult in good health.

On this clone itself: This sample also contains other DNA sequences that code for the same CDR3. The chain couples TRBV30 to TRBJ2-7; a possible D gene is TRBD1 (5 bases). V lost 2 bases and J lost 4, with 9 bases in between. CDR3 length: 12 residues. Germline CDR1 and CDR2: GTSNPN and SVGIG (reference sequence). The CDR3 DNA follows: TGTGCCTGGAGTCCAGGGTCTTACGAGCAGTACTTC. The encoded protein is CAWSPGSYEQYF.

This clone was seen just once. This chain joins TRBV5-1 and TRBJ1-6; a possible D gene is TRBD1 (6 bases). The CDR3 extends over 15 amino acids. Trimming cost V 6 bases and J 3 bases, with 13 bases left between them. Germline loops: CDR1 SGHRS, CDR2 YFSETQ. Written as DNA, the CDR3 is TGCGCCAGCAAGACGGAACAGGGCTATAATTCACCCCTCCACTTT. This encodes CASKTEQGYNSPLHF.

The genes are TRBV27 and TRBJ2-3; TRBD2 matches at 10 bases. This CDR3 spans 17 amino acids. V lost 0 bases to trimming and J lost 4 bases; unmatched junction nucleotides: 7. CDR1 and CDR2 (germline): MNHEY, SMNVEV (reference sequence). As DNA, the CDR3 is TGTGCCAGCAGTTTATCGGGTAGCGGGGGGTGGGCAGATACGCAGTATTTT. Its translation: CASSLSGSGGWADTQYF.

The CDR3 protein is CASSPGQVETQYF. The CDR3 DNA is TGTGCCAGTAGTCCAGGACAGGTGGAGACCCAGTACTTC. The chain carries TRBV19 and TRBJ2-5; 7 bases are a match to TRBD1. The V segment lost 5 bases and the J segment 5 bases; nucleotides outside the gene matches: 5. The CDR3 extends over 13 amino acids. The germline CDR1 and CDR2 sequences are LNHDA and SQIVND (reference sequence).

This chain links TRBV5-4 with TRBJ2-7, with D perhaps TRBD1 (6 bases). V dropped 2 bases and J dropped 5 bases, with 11 bases sitting between them. Per germline, CDR1 SGHNT and CDR2 YYREEE (reference sequence). This CDR3 contains 13 residues. The CDR3 region is CASSLHDRNEQYF. For the CDR3, the DNA is TGTGCCAGCAGCTTACATGACAGGAACGAGCAGTACTTC. Using reference TRBV5-4 and TRBJ2-7 for the parts outside the CDR3, the full variable domain is ETGVTQSPTHLIKTRGQQVTLRCSSQSGHNTVSWYQQALGQGPQFIFQYYREEENGRGNFPPRFSGLQFPNYSSELNVNALELDDSALYLCASSLHDRNEQYFGPGTRLTVT.

The rearrangement uses TRBV3-1 (or the pseudogene TRBV3-2) and TRBJ1-2, with D uncertain. The V end was cut by 4 bases, the J end by 0 bases, with 15 bases between. Germline loops: CDR1 LGHDT, CDR2 YNNKEL (reference sequence). The CDR3 runs 16 residues. The CDR3 nucleotides read TGTGCCAGCAGCCCAGGTTCCCTAACAGCTAACTATGGCTACACCTTC. Amino acids: CASSPGSLTANYGYTF.

The rearrangement uses TRBV9 and TRBJ1-5; D ambiguous. CDR1 is SGDLS and CDR2 is YYNGEE in the germline V gene. This CDR3 contains 14 residues. Trimming took off 1 base at V and 4 bases at J, with 9 bases between the two ends. The CDR3 DNA reads TGTGCCAGCAGCGTATCTGGGGAGAATCAGCCCCAGCATTTT. It codes for CASSVSGENQPQHF.

The chain combines TRBV27 with TRBJ2-1; 9 bases map to TRBD1. V gave up 5 bases and J gave up 3 bases; unmatched junction bases: 5. Per the germline V gene, CDR1 is MNHEY and CDR2 is SMNVEV (reference sequence). The CDR3 runs 15 residues. This chain's CDR3 is CASSDGTGLYNEQFF. The CDR3 coding sequence is TGTGCCAGCAGTGATGGGACAGGGCTCTACAATGAGCAGTTCTTC.

V gene TRBV15 combines with J gene TRBJ2-1; 10 bases agree with TRBD2. This CDR3 is built from 17 residues. Trimming at V came to 5 bases and at J to 2 bases, leaving 9 bases not matched to a gene. Germline lookup yields CDR1 LNHNV and CDR2 YYDKDF (reference sequence). Here the CDR3 reads CATSSGLASLPYNEQFF. The CDR3 DNA follows: TGTGCCACCAGCTCGGGACTAGCGTCTCTCCCCTACAATGAGCAGTTCTTC.

This chain uses TRBV7-2 with TRBJ2-5, with TRBD2 matching over 8 bases. This CDR3 is built from 13 residues. From germline, CDR1 is SGHTA and CDR2 FQGNSA. Trimming at V came to 4 bases and at J to 3 bases, leaving 1 base not matched to a gene. CDR3 residues: CASSSRGEETQYF. CDR3 sequence (DNA): TGTGCCAGCAGCTCGCGGGGGGAAGAGACCCAGTACTTC.

The chain carries TRBV3-1 (or the pseudogene TRBV3-2) and TRBJ1-2; D is unresolved. Trimming shortened V by 5 bases and J by 1 base, and 8 bases separated the two germline ends. The germline V gene encodes CDR1 LGHDT and CDR2 YNNKEL (reference sequence). CDR3 length equals 13 residues. This CDR3 reads CASSTGFNYGYTF. The DNA of the CDR3 is TGTGCCAGCAGCACCGGATTTAACTATGGCTACACCTTC.

The chain combines TRBV3-1 (or the pseudogene TRBV3-2) with TRBJ1-6; D is undetermined. Germline CDR1 LGHDT, CDR2 YNNKEL (reference sequence). CDR3 length: 15 residues. Deletions cut 0 bases from V and 0 bases from J, with 3 bases between. CDR3 DNA: TGTGCCAGCAGCCAAGATGCCTCCTATAATTCACCCCTCCACTTT. Protein sequence: CASSQDASYNSPLHF.

The gene calls are TRBV6-5 and TRBJ2-7, with TRBD2 matching over 12 bases. The CDR3 length is 15 residues. V lost 7 bases, J lost 0 bases, and 4 bases stayed unmatched. The germline gives CDR1 MNHEY, CDR2 SVGAGI. The DNA of the CDR3 is TGTGCCAGCAAAAGGACTAGCGGGGACTCCTACGAGCAGTACTTC. Its translation: CASKRTSGDSYEQYF.

J is TRBJ1-1 and V is TRBV3-1 (or the pseudogene TRBV3-2); D uncertain. The CDR3 runs to 13 residues. The germline gives CDR1 LGHDT, CDR2 YNNKEL (reference sequence). The V end was cut by 1 base, the J end by 12 bases, with 15 bases between. The chain's CDR3 is CASSQGEPGYPFF. DNA for the CDR3: TGTGCCAGCAGCCAAGGGGAACCAGGATATCCTTTCTTT.

The chain combines TRBV9 with TRBJ1-1; 9 nucleotides line up with TRBD1. The germline CDR1 and CDR2 sequences are SGDLS and YYNGEE. The V gene end was trimmed by 4 bases and the J gene end by 2 bases; junction bases not matched to a gene: 9. The CDR3 is made up of 16 amino acids. For the CDR3, the DNA is TGTGCCAGCAGCCCCATAGTGGACAGGGGTAACACTGAAGCTTTCTTT. This gives the protein CASSPIVDRGNTEAFF.

The chain couples TRBV5-1 to TRBJ1-1; TRBD1 matches at 7 bases. The CDR3 has 14 residues. Germline CDR1 is SGHRS and CDR2 is YFSETQ. J lost 5 bases, V lost 5 bases, and 9 bases had no gene match. CDR3 coding DNA: TGCGCCAGCAGTTTAGGGGGCGCGAGGACTGAAGCTTTCTTT. It yields the protein CASSLGGARTEAFF.

The chain couples TRBV7-6 to TRBJ2-2; TRBD2 agrees at 10 bases. This CDR3 is 17 amino acids long. Germline-derived CDR1 and CDR2 are SGHVS and FNYEAQ. V gave up 0 bases and J gave up 5 bases; unmatched junction bases: 6. Here the CDR3 reads CASSLAHPSGRTGELFF. The CDR3 bases are TGTGCCAGCAGCTTAGCGCATCCTAGCGGGAGAACCGGGGAGCTGTTTTTT.

The rearrangement links TRBV28 to TRBJ1-1, with TRBD1 matching 7 bases. Trimming cost V 5 bases and J 4 bases; bases outside gene matches: 4. This CDR3 comprises 13 residues. Germline-derived CDR1 and CDR2 are MDHEN and SYDVKM. The CDR3 region has the DNA TGTGCCAGCAGTCAACAGGGGTCCACTGAAGCTTTCTTT. Encoded protein: CASSQQGSTEAFF.

The chain uses TRBV18 and TRBJ1-5; a weak D match, TRBD1 (5 bases). V dropped 5 bases and J dropped 0 bases, with 14 bases sitting between them. In germline, CDR1 is KGHSH, CDR2 LQKENI. The CDR3 is 16 residues long. The CDR3 here is CASSVQGQISNQPQHF. CDR3 coding DNA: TGTGCCAGCTCAGTCCAGGGTCAAATTAGCAATCAGCCCCAGCATTTT. The full variable domain, with the rest looked up from reference TRBV18 and TRBJ1-5, is NAGVMQNPRHLVRRRGQEARLRCSPMKGHSHVYWYRQLPEEGLKFMVYLQKENIIDESGMPKERFSAEFPKEGPSILRIQQVVRGDSAAYFCASSVQGQISNQPQHFGDGTRLSIL.

This chain uses TRBV7-3 with TRBJ2-1; the D call may be TRBD1 or TRBD2 (5 bases each). The germline V gene encodes CDR1 SGHTA and CDR2 FQGTGA. V dropped 4 bases and J dropped 5 bases, with 9 bases sitting between them. There are 13 residues in the CDR3. The CDR3 sequence: CASSSGRHNEQFF. The CDR3 DNA sequence: TGTGCCAGCAGCTCGGGGCGTCACAATGAGCAGTTCTTC. The variable domain in full, completed from reference TRBV7-3 and TRBJ2-1, reads GAGVSQTPSNKVTEKGKYVELRCDPISGHTALYWYRQSLGQGPEFLIYFQGTGAADDSGLPNDRFFAVRPEGSVSTLKIQRTERGDSAVYLCASSSGRHNEQFFGPGTRLTVL.

J is TRBJ1-6 and V is TRBV27; 10 bases align to TRBD1. The CDR3 extends over 14 amino acids. J lost 9 bases, V lost 3 bases, and 2 bases had no gene match. Germline loops: CDR1 MNHEY, CDR2 SMNVEV (reference sequence). This chain's CDR3 is CASSLDRGGSPLHF. The CDR3 DNA sequence: TGTGCCAGCAGTTTGGACAGGGGGGGTTCACCCCTCCACTTT.